The 5 T cell receptor beta chains below were found in one sample sequenced in a study of Ad26.COV2.S vaccination and SARS-CoV-2 variants. Method: immunoSEQ multiplex PCR; TCRdb's copy keeps in-frame clones and lacks some. Of about 680,000 clones in the sample, 89% were seen once. Treatment noted: about 20 received Ad26.COV2.S at low or high dose, single or two shots; roughly five received placebo; per-sample allocation not given. Each sample was drawn 63 days after the first injection (of vaccine or placebo). Specimen: peripheral blood, collected in a trial of Ad26.COV2.S vaccine versus placebo. All receptors come from a person between 18 and 60 years old who received the Ad26.COV2.S COVID-19 vaccine or a placebo.

This rearrangement joins TRBV19 to TRBJ1-1, with D maybe TRBD1 (6 bases). The CDR3 sequence is 14 residues long. Per germline, CDR1 LNHDA and CDR2 SQIVND (reference sequence). V was trimmed by 6 bases and J by 0 bases, leaving 11 bases between them. The CDR3 nucleotides read TGTGCCAGTAGGAGGACAGTGATGAACACTGAAGCTTTCTTT. Its translation: CASRRTVMNTEAFF.

Details on this clone: A junction boundary mismatches the germline segment, possibly from a read error. The chain has TRBV7-6 and TRBJ2-3, with D perhaps matching TRBD1 (5 bases). Germline V CDR1 and CDR2: SGHVS, FNYEAQ. CDR3 length equals 12 residues. The CDR3 sequence: CASSSQTDTQYF. As DNA, the CDR3 is TGTGCCAGCAGCTCCCAGACAGACACGCAGTATTTT.

The rearrangement joins TRBV5-1 to TRBJ1-2; possibly TRBD1 for D (5 bases). The CDR3 covers 13 residues. The V end lost 5 bases, the J end lost 2 bases, and 10 bases lay between the germline ends. The germline CDR1 and CDR2 sequences are SGHRS and YFSETQ. The CDR3 DNA sequence: TGCGCCAGCAGTTTGACAGAAAACTATGGCTACACCTTC. Translating it yields CASSLTENYGYTF.

This rearrangement joins TRBV27 to TRBJ2-7, with D possibly TRBD2 on 5 matching bases. Per germline, CDR1 MNHEY and CDR2 SMNVEV (reference sequence). Trimming stripped 3 bases from V and 4 bases from J, with 16 bases between. The CDR3 loop spans 15 amino acids. This CDR3 is CASSFRRGLGYEQYF. The CDR3 nucleotides read TGTGCCAGCAGTTTTCGTCGGGGATTAGGTTACGAGCAGTACTTC.

This chain uses TRBV12-3 or TRBV12-4 with TRBJ2-4; 9 nucleotides agree with TRBD1. V was clipped by 5 bases and J by 12 bases; unmatched bases: 5. The CDR3 totals 12 residues. The CDR3 is CASSPPGQGQYF. Here the CDR3 DNA reads TGTGCCAGCAGTCCTCCGGGACAGGGTCAGTACTTC.